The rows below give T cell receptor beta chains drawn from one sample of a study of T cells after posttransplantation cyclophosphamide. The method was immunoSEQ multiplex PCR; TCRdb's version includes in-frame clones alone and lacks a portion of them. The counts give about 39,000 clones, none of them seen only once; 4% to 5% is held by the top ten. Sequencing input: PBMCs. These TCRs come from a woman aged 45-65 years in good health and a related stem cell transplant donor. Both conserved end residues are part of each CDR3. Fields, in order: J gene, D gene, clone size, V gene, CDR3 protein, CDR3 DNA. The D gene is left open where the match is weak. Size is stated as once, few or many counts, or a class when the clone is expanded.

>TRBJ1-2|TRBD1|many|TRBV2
CASSGQGHGYTF
TGTGCCAGCAGTGGACAGGGCCATGGCTACACCTTC
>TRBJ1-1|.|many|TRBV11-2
CASSSNRIEAFF
TGTGCCAGCAGCTCAAATAGAATTGAAGCTTTCTTT
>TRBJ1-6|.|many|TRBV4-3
CASSQDPDIRRSPLHF
TGCGCCAGCAGCCAAGACCCGGACATACGAAGGTCACCCCTCCACTTT
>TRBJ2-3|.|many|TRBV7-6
CASSLVAVPTDTQYF
TGTGCCAGCAGCTTAGTAGCGGTCCCCACAGATACGCAGTATTTT
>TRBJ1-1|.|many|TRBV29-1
CSLQVNTEAFF
TGCAGCCTCCAGGTGAACACTGAAGCTTTCTTT
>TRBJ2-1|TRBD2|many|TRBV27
CASRVAGHGPYNEQFF
TGTGCCAGCCGGGTAGCGGGCCACGGACCCTACAATGAGCAGTTCTTC
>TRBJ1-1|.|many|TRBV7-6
CASSPTPTNTEAFF
TGTGCCAGCAGCCCTACCCCAACCAACACTGAAGCTTTCTTT
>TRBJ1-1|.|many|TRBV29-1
CSVGEGGGTEAFF
TGCAGCGTTGGAGAAGGTGGAGGCACTGAAGCTTTCTTT
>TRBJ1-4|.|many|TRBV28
CASYKMGEGEKLFF
TGTGCCAGCTATAAAATGGGAGAAGGTGAAAAACTGTTTTTT
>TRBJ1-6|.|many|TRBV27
CASTYTLHNSPLHF
TGTGCCAGCACATACACATTACATAATTCACCCCTCCACTTT
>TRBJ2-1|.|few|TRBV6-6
CASSWDSNEQFF
TGTGCCAGCAGTTGGGACTCCAATGAGCAGTTCTTC
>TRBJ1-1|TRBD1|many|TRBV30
CAWRDRGRWGAEAFF
TGTGCCTGGAGGGACAGGGGGCGCTGGGGGGCTGAAGCTTTCTTT
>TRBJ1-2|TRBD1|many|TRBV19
CASSVGQGLHGYTF
TGTGCCAGTAGTGTGGGACAGGGTCTCCATGGCTACACCTTC
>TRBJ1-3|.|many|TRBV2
CASSTSTGPLSGNTIYF
.
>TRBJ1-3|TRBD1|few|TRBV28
CASRQGDRGGNTIYF
TGTGCCAGCAGACAGGGGGACAGAGGTGGAAACACCATATATTTT
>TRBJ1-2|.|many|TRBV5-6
CASSLDSPNYGYTF
TGTGCCAGCAGCTTGGACAGTCCTAACTATGGCTACACCTTC
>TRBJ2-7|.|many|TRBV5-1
CASSLVLEGEQYF
TGCGCCAGCAGCTTGGTGTTGGAGGGCGAGCAGTACTTC
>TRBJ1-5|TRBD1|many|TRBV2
CASTGTGGSNQPQHF
TGTGCCAGCACCGGGACAGGGGGCAGCAATCAGCCCCAGCATTTT
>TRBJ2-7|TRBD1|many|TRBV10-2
CATMGQGRWEQYF
TGCGCCACCATGGGACAGGGGAGGTGGGAGCAGTACTTC
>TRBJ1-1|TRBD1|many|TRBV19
CATNQRRQGAGMNTEAFF
TGTGCCACCAATCAAAGAAGGCAGGGGGCAGGGATGAACACTGAAGCTTTCTTT
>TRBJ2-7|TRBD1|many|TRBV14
CASSQGQGAYEQYF
TGTGCCAGCAGCCAGGGACAGGGAGCCTACGAGCAGTACTTC
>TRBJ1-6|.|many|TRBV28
CASTRGGARKINSPLHF
TGTGCCAGCACCCGGGGGGGGGCCCGCAAAATAAATTCACCCCTCCACTTT
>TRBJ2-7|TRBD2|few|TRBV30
CASSGGTHEQYF
TGTGCCTCTAGCGGGGGAACCCACGAGCAGTACTTC
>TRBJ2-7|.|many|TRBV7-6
CASSLGSAGYEQYF
TGTGCCAGCAGCTTAGGGTCTGCAGGGTACGAGCAGTACTTC
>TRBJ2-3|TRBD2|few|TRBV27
CASRDGGGGDTQYF
TGTGCCAGCAGGGACGGGGGGGGCGGAGATACGCAGTATTTT
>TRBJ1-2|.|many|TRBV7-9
CASSTTRGTF
TGTGCCAGCAGCACCACCAGGGGCACCTTC